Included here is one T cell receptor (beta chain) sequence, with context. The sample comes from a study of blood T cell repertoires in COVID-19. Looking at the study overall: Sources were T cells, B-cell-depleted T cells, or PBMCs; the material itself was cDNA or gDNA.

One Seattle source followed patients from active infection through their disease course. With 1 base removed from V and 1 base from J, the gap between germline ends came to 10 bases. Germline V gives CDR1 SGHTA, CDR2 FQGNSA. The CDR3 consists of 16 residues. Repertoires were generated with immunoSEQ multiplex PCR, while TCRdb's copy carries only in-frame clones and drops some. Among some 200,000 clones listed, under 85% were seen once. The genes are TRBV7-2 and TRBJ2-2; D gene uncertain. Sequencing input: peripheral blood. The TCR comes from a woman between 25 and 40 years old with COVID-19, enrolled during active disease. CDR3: CASSLGWAGNTGELFF. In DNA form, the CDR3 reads TGTGCCAGCAGCTTAGGATGGGCAGGGAACACCGGGGAGCTGTTTTTT.